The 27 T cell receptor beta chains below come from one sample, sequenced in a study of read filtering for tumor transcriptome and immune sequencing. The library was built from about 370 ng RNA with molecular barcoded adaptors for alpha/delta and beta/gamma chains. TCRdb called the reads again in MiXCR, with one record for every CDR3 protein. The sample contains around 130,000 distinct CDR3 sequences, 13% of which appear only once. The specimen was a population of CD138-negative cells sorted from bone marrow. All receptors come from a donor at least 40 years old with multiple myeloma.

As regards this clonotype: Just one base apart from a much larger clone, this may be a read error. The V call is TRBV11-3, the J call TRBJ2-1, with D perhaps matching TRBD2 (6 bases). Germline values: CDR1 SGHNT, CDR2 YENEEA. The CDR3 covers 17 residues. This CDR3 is CASSLGTSRQSCNEQFF. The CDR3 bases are TGTGCCAGCAGCTTGGGAACTAGCAGGCAGTCCTGCAATGAGCAGTTCTTC. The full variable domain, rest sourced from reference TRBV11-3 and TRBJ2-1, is EAGVVQSPRYKIIEKKQPVAFWCNPISGHNTLYWYLQNLGQGPELLIRYENEEAVDDSQLPKDRFSAERLKGVDSTLKIQPAELGDSAVYLCASSLGTSRQSCNEQFFGPGTRLTVL.

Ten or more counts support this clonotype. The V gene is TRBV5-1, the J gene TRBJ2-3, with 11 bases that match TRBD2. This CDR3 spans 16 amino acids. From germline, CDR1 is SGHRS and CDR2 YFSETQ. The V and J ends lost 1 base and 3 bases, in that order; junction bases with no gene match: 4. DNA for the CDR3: TGCGCCAGCAGCTTGACTAGCGGGGGCACAACAGATACGCAGTATTTT. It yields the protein CASSLTSGGTTDTQYF.

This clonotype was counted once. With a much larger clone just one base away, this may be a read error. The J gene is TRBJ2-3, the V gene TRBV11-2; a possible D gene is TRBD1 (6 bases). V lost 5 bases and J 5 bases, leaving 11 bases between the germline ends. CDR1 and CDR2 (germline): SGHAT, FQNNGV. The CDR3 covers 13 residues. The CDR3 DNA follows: TGTGCCAGCAGCGGGGACACGAGAGATACGCAGTATTTT. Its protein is CASSGDTRDTQYF. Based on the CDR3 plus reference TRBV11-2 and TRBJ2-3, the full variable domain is EAGVAQSPRYKIIEKRQSVAFWCNPISGHATLYWYQQILGQGPKLLIQFQNNGVVDDSQLPKDRFSAERLKGVDSTLKIQPAKLEDSAVYLCASSGDTRDTQYFGPGTRLTVL.

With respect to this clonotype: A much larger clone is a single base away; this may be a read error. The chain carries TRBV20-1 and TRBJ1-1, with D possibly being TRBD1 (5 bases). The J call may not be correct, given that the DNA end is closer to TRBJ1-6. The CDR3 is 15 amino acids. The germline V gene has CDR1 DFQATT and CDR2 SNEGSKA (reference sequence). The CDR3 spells CSASGEQVYNSPLHF. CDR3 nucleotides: TGCAGTGCTAGTGGGGAACAGGTGTATAATTCACCCCTCCACTTT.

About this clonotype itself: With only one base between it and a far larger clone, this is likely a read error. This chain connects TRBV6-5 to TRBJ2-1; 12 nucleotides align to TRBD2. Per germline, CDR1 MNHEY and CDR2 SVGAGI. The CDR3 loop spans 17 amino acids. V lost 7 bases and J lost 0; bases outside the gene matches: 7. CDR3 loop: CASTALAGGGSYNEQFF. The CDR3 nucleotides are TGTGCCAGCACAGCACTAGCGGGAGGTGGCTCCTACAATGAGCAGTTCTTC.

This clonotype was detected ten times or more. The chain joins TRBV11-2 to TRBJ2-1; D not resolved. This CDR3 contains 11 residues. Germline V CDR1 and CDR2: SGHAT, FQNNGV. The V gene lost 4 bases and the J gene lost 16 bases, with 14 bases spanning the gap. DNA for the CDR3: TGTGCCAGCAGCTCCGCTGCCTCCTTTTTCTTC. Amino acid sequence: CASSSAASFFF.

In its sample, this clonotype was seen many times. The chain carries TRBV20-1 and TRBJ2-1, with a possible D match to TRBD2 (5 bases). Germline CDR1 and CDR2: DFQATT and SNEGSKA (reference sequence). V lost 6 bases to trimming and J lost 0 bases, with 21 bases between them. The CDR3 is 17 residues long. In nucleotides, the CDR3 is TGCAGTGCGAGCGATGAGGGAGTTGACGGCTCCTACAATGAGCAGTTCTTC. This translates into CSASDEGVDGSYNEQFF.

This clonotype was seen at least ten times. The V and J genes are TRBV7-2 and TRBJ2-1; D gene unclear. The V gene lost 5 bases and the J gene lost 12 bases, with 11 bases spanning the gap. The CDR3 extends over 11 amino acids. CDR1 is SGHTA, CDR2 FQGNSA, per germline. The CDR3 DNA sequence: TGTGCCAGCAGCCCCGATGTGGGGCAGTTCTTC. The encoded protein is CASSPDVGQFF.

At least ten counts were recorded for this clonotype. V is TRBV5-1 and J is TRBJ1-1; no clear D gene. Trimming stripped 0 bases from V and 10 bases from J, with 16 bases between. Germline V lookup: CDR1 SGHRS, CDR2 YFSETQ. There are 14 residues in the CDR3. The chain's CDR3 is CASSLDAGHSGAFF. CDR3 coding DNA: TGCGCCAGCAGCTTGGATGCAGGCCATAGCGGAGCTTTCTTT. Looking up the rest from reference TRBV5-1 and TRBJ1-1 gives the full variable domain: KAGVTQTPRYLIKTRGQQVTLSCSPISGHRSVSWYQQTPGQGLQFLFEYFSETQRNKGNFPGRFSGRQFSNSRSEMNVSTLELGDSALYLCASSLDAGHSGAFFGQGTRLTVV.

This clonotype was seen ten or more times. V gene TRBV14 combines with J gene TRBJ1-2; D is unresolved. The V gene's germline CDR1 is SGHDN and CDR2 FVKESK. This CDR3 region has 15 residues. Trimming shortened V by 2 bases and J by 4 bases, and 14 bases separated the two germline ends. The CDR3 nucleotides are TGTGCCAGCAGCCAAACCCCTGGGCCTAGCTATGGCTACACCTTC. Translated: CASSQTPGPSYGYTF.

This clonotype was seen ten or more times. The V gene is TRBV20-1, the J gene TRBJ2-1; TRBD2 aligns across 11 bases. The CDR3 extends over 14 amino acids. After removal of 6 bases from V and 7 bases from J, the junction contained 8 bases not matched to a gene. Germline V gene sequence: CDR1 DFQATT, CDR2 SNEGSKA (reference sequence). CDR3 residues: CSATTSGKKNEQFF. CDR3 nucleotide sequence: TGCAGTGCGACGACTAGCGGGAAGAAAAATGAGCAGTTCTTC.

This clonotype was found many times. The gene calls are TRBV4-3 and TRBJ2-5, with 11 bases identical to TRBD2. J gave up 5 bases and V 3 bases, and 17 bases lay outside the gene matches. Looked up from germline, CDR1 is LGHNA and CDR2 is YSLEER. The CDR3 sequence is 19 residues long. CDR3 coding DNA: TGCGCCAGCAGCCAGGGGTTAAAGCCCGGTAGCGGGAGGGGCGAGACCCAGTACTTC. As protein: CASSQGLKPGSGRGETQYF.

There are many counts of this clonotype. Here the CDR3 DNA reads TGTGCCAGCAGCTCTACGTCGACCGAGACTAGCGGAGTCTACAATGAGCAGTTCTTC. Amino acid sequence: CASSSTSTETSGVYNEQFF. The chain is built from TRBV13 and TRBJ2-1; 9 bases map to TRBD2. This CDR3 is built from 19 residues. Germline trimming cut 4 bases from V and 3 bases from J; bases unmatched to any gene: 16. CDR1 is PRHDT, CDR2 FYEKMQ, per germline (reference sequence).

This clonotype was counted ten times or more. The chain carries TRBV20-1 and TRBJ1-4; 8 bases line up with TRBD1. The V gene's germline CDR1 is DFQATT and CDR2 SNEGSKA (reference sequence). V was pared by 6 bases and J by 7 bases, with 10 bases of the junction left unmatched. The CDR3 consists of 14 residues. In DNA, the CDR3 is TGCAGTGCCCTTAATCGGCAGGGGGCTGAAAAACTGTTTTTT. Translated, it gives CSALNRQGAEKLFF.

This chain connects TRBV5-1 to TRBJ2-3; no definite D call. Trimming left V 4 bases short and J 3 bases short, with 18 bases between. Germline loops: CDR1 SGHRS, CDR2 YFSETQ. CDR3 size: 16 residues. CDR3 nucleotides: TGCGCCAGCAGCACCCTGGGGAAACTAAGAACAGATACGCAGTATTTT. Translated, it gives CASSTLGKLRTDTQYF. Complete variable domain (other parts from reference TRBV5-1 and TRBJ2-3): KAGVTQTPRYLIKTRGQQVTLSCSPISGHRSVSWYQQTPGQGLQFLFEYFSETQRNKGNFPGRFSGRQFSNSRSEMNVSTLELGDSALYLCASSTLGKLRTDTQYFGPGTRLTVL.

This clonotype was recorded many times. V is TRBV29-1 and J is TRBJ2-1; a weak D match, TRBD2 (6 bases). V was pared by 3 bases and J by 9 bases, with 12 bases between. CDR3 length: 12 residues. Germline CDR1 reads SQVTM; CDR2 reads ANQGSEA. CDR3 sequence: CSVEGLNTEQFF. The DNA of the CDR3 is TGCAGCGTTGAGGGACTCAATACTGAGCAGTTCTTC.

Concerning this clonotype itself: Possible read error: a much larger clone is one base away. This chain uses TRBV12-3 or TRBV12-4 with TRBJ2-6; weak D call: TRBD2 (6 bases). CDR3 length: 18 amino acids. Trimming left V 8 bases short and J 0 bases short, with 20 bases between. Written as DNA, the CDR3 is TGTGCCAGCGGATCTTCGGGGGTTCCGCACTCTGGGGCCAACGTCCTGACTTTC. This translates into CASGSSGVPHSGANVLTF.

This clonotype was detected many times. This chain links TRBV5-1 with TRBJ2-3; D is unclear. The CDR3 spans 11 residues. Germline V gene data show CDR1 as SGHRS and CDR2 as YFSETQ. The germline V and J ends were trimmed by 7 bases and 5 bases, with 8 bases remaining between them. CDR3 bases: TGCGCCAGCCTCGAAAGAGATACGCAGTATTTT. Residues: CASLERDTQYF.

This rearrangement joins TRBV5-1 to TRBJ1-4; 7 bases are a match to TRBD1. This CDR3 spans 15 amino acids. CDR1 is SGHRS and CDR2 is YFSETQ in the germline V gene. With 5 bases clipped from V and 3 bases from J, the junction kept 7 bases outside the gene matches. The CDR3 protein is CASSPSGTANEKLFF. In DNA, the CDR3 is TGCGCCAGCAGTCCATCGGGGACAGCTAATGAAAAACTGTTTTTT.

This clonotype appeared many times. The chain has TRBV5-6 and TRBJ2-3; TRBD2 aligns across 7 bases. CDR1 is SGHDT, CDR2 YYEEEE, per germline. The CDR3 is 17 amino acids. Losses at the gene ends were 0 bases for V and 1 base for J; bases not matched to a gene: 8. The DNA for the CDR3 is TGTGCCAGCAGCTTGGGGCCGGTACTAGCGCGCACAGATACGCAGTATTTT. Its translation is CASSLGPVLARTDTQYF.

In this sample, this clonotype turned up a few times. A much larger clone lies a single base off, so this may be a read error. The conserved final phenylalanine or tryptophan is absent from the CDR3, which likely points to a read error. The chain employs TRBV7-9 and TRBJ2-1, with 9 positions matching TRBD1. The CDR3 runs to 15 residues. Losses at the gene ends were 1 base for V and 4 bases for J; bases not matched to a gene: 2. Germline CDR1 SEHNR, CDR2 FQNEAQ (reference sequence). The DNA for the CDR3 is TGTGCCAGCAGCTTAGTTGGGACAGGGTACAATGAGCAGTTCCTC. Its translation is CASSLVGTGYNEQFL.

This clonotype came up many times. The CDR3 reads CASGRGNEQFF. DNA for the CDR3: TGTGCCAGCGGACGAGGCAATGAGCAGTTCTTC. The chain joins TRBV6-5 to TRBJ2-1; D uncertain. The CDR3 has 11 residues. Germline V CDR1 and CDR2: MNHEY, SVGAGI. V was clipped by 8 bases and J by 6 bases, with 8 bases between them.

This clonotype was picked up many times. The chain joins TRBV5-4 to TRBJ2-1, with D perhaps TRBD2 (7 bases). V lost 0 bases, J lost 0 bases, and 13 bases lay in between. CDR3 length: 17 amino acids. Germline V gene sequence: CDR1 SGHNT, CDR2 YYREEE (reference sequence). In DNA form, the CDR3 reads TGTGCCAGCAGCTTGGGGGGGGGCGAGGTCTCCTACAATGAGCAGTTCTTC. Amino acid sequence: CASSLGGGEVSYNEQFF.

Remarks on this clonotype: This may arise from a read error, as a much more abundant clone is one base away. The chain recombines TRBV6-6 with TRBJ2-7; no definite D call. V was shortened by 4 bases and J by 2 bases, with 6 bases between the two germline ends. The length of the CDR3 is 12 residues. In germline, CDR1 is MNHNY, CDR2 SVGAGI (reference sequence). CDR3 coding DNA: TGTGCCAGCAGTTCCATAACCTACGAGCAGTACTTC. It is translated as CASSSITYEQYF.

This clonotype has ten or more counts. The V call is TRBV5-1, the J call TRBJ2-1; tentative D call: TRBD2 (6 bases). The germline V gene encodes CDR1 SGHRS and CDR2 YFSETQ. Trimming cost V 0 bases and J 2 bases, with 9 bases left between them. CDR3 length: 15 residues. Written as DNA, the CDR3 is TGCGCCAGCAGCTTGGATCTAGCGCCCTACAATGAGCAGTTCTTC. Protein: CASSLDLAPYNEQFF.

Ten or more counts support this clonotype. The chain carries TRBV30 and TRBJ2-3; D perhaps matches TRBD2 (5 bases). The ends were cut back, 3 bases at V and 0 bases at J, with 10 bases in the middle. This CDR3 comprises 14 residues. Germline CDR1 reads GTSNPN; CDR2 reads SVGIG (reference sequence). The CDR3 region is CAWRTGISTDTQYF. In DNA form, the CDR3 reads TGTGCCTGGAGAACGGGGATCAGCACAGATACGCAGTATTTT.

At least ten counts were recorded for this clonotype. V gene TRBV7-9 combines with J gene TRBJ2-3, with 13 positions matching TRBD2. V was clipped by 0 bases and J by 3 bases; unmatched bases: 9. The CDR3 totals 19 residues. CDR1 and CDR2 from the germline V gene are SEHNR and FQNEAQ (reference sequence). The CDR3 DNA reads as TGTGCCAGCAGCTTAGCAGGTGGACTAGCGGGAGTCAGGACAGATACGCAGTATTTT. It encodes CASSLAGGLAGVRTDTQYF.